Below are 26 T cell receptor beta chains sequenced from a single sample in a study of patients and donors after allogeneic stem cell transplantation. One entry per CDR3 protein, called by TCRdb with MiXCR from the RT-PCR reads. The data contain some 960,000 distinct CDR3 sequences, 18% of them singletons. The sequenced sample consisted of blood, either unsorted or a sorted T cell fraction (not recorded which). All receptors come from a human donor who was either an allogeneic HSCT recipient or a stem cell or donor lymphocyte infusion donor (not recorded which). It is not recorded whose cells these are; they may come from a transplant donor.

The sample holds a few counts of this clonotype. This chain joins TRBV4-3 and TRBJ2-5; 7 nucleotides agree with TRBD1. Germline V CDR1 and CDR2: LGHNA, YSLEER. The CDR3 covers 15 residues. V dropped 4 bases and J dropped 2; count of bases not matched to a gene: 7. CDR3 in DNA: TGCGCCAGCAGCCTAGGACAGGCACGACAAGAGACCCAGTACTTC. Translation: CASSLGQARQETQYF.

CDR3 DNA sequence: TGTGCCAGCAGCCGCGCATACCTCTCCTACAATGAGCAGTTCTTC. The encoded protein is CASSRAYLSYNEQFF. This chain connects TRBV7-9 to TRBJ2-1; D not certain. Deletions cut 5 bases from V and 0 bases from J, with 11 bases between. This CDR3 has 15 amino acids. Looked up from germline, CDR1 is SEHNR and CDR2 is FQNEAQ (reference sequence).

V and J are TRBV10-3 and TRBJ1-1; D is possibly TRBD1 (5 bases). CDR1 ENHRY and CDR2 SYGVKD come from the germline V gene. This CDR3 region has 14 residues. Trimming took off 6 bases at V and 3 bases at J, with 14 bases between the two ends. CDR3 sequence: CAIRVGGDHTEAFF. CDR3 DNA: TGTGCCATCAGAGTCGGCGGGGACCACACTGAAGCTTTCTTT.

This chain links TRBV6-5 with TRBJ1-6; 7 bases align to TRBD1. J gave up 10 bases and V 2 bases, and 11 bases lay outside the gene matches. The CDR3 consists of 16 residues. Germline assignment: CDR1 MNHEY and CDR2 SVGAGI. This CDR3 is CASSYLQGGGESPLHF. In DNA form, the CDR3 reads TGTGCCAGCAGTTACCTCCAGGGGGGGGGCGAATCACCCCTCCACTTT.

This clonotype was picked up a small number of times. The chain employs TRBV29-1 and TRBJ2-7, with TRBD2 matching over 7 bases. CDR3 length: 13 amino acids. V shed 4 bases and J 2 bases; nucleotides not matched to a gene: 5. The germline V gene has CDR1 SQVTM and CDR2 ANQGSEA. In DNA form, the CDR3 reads TGCAGCGTTGTGGCGGGAGCCCCCTACGAGCAGTACTTC. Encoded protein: CSVVAGAPYEQYF.

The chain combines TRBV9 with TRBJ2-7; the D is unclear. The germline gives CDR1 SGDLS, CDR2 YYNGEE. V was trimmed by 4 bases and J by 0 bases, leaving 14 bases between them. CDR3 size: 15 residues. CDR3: CASSPSGLSSYEQYF. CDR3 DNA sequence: TGTGCCAGCAGCCCCTCCGGGCTCAGCTCCTACGAGCAGTACTTC.

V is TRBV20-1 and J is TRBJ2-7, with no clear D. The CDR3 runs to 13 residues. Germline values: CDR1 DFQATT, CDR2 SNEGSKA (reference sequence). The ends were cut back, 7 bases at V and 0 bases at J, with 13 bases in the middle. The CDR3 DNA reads TGCAGTGTCCCGGCCATTAGCTCCTACGAGCAGTACTTC. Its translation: CSVPAISSYEQYF.

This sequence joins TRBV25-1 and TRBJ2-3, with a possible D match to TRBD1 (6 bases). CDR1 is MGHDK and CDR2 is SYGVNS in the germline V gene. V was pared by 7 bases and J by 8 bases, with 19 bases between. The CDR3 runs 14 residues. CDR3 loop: CASTRDTGGGTQYF. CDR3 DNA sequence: TGTGCCAGCACCCGGGACACTGGAGGCGGTACGCAGTATTTT.

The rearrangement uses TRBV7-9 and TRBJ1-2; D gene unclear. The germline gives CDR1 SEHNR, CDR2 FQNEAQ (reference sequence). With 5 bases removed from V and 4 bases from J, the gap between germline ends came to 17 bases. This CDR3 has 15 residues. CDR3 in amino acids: CASSPRQGPLYGYTF. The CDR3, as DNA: TGTGCCAGCAGCCCCCGACAAGGTCCCCTCTATGGCTACACCTTC.

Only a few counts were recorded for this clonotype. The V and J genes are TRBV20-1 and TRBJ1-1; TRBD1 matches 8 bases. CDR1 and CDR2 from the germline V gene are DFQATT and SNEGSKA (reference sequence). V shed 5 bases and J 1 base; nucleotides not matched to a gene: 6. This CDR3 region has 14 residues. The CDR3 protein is CSARDRLANTEAFF. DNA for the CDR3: TGCAGTGCTCGGGACAGGCTAGCGAACACTGAAGCTTTCTTT.

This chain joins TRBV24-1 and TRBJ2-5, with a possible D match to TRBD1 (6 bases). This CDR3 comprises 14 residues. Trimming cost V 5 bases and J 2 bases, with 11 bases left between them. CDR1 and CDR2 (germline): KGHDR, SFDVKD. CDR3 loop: CATSGRDTQETQYF. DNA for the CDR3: TGTGCCACCAGTGGCAGGGACACTCAAGAGACCCAGTACTTC.

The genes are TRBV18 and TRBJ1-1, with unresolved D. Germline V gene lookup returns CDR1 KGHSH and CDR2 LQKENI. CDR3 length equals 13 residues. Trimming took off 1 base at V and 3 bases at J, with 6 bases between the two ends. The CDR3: CASSPQQHTEAFF. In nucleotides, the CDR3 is TGTGCCAGCTCACCACAACAGCACACTGAAGCTTTCTTT. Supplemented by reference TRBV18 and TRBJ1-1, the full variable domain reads NAGVMQNPRHLVRRRGQEARLRCSPMKGHSHVYWYRQLPEEGLKFMVYLQKENIIDESGMPKERFSAEFPKEGPSILRIQQVVRGDSAAYFCASSPQQHTEAFFGQGTRLTVV.

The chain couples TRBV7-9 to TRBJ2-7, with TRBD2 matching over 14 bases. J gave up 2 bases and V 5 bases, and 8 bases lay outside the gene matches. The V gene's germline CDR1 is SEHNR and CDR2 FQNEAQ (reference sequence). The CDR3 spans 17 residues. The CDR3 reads CASSTRTSGGPTYEQYF. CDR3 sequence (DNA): TGTGCCAGCAGCACACGGACTAGCGGGGGGCCTACCTACGAGCAGTACTTC.

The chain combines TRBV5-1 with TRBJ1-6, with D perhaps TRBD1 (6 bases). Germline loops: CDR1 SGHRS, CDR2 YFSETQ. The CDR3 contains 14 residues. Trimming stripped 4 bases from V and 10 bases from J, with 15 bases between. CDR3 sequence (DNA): TGCGCCAGCAGCACACAGGGTACTGAATCACCCCTCCACTTT. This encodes CASSTQGTESPLHF.

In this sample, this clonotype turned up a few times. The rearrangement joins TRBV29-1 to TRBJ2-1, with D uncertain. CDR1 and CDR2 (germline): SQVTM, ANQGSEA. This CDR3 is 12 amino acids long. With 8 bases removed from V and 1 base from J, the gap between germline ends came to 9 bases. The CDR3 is CSSGASYNEQFF. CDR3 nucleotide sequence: TGCAGCTCCGGCGCATCCTACAATGAGCAGTTCTTC.

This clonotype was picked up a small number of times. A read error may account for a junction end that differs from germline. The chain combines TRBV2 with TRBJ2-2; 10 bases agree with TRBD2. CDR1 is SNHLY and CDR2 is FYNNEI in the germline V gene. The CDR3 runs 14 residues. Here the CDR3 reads CASSGRVVAGELFF. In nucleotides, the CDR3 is TGTGCGAGCAGCGGGAGGGTCGTGGCCGGGGAGCTGTTTTTT.

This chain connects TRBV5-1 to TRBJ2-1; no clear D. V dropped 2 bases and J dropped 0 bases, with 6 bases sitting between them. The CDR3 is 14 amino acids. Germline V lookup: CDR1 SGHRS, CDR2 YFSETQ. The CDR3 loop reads CASSLRNSYNEQFF. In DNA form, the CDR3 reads TGCGCCAGCAGCTTACGGAACTCCTACAATGAGCAGTTCTTC.

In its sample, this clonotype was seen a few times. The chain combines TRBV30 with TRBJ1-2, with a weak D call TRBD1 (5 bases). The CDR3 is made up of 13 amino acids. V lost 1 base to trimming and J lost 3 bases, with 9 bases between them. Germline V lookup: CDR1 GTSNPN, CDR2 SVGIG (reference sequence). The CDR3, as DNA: TGTGCCTGGAGTGGGGACGGTGACTATGGCTACACCTTC. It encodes CAWSGDGDYGYTF.

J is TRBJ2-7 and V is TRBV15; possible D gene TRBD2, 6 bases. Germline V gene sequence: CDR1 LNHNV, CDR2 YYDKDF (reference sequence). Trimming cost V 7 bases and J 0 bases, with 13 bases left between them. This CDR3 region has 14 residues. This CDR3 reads CATTEDGSSYEQYF. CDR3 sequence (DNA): TGTGCCACCACGGAGGACGGGAGCTCCTACGAGCAGTACTTC.

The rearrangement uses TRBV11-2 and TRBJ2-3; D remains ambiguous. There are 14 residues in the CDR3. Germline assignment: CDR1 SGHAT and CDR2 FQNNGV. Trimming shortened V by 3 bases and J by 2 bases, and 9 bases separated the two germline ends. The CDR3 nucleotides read TGTGCCAGCAGCTTGGACCCTTACACAGATACGCAGTATTTT. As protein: CASSLDPYTDTQYF.

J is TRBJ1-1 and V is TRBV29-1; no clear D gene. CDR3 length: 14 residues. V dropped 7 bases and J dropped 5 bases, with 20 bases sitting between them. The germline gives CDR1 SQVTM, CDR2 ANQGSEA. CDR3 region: CSGEGPGRRTEAFF. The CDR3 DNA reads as TGCAGCGGCGAGGGTCCAGGCCGTAGGACTGAAGCTTTCTTT.

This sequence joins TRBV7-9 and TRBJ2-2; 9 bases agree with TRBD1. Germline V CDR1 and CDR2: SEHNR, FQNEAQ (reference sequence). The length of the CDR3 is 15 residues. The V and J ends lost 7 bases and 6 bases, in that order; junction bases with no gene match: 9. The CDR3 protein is CASTTGTGMAGELFF. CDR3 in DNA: TGTGCCAGCACCACCGGGACAGGGATGGCCGGGGAGCTGTTTTTT.

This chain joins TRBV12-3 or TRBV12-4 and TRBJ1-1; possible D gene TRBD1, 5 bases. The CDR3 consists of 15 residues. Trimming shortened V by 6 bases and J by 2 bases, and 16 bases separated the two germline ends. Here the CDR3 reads CASSGGVHGNTEAFF. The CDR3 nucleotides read TGTGCCAGCAGCGGGGGGGTCCATGGCAACACTGAAGCTTTCTTT.

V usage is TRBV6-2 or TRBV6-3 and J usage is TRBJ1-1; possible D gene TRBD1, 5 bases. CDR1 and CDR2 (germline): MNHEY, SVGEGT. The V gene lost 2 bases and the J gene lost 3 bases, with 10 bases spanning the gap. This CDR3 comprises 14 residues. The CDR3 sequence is CASSYASGHTEAFF. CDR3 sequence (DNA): TGTGCCAGCAGTTACGCTTCGGGACACACTGAAGCTTTCTTT.

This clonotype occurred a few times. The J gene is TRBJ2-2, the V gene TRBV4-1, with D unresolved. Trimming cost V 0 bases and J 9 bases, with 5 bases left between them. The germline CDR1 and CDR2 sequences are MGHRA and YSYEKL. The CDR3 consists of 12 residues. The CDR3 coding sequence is TGCGCCAGCAGCCAAGAGTACAGGGAGCTGTTTTTT. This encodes CASSQEYRELFF.

The chain's CDR3 is CASKLTGGLYEQYF. The CDR3 DNA sequence: TGTGCCAGCAAACTGACAGGGGGCTTATACGAGCAGTACTTC. J is TRBJ2-7 and V is TRBV27, with TRBD1 identical over 10 bases. V lost 7 bases to trimming and J lost 4 bases; unmatched junction nucleotides: 7. CDR3 size: 14 residues. The V gene's germline CDR1 is MNHEY and CDR2 SMNVEV (reference sequence).